The 24 T cell receptor beta chains in this list originate from one sample, sequenced in a study of CD8 T cells in Susac syndrome. RNA totalling roughly 0.45 to 1 ug underwent reverse transcription with random hexamers. TCRdb re-analysed the immunoSEQ multiplex PCR reads in MiXCR, keeping a single row per CDR3 protein. Of under 200,000 distinct CDR3 sequences in the sample, approximately 96% were seen once. Sequenced sample: CD8+ T cells from PBMCs. The receptors stem from a human donor with multiple sclerosis.

The chain is built from TRBV7-6 and TRBJ2-2, with D perhaps TRBD1 or TRBD2 (5 bases each). The CDR3 has 15 residues. Deletions cut 1 base from V and 4 bases from J, with 10 bases between. Germline V lookup: CDR1 SGHVS, CDR2 FNYEAQ. The chain's CDR3 is CASSLGGAGTGELFF. The DNA of the CDR3 is TGTGCCAGCAGCTTAGGGGGCGCGGGCACCGGGGAGCTGTTTTTT.

This chain joins TRBV29-1 and TRBJ1-1; 7 positions agree with TRBD1. The CDR3 extends over 12 amino acids. Losses at the gene ends were 6 bases for V and 4 bases for J; bases not matched to a gene: 5. Germline lookup yields CDR1 SQVTM and CDR2 ANQGSEA. The CDR3 sequence is CSVLQGSTEAFF. The CDR3 DNA sequence: TGCAGCGTCCTACAGGGGAGCACTGAAGCTTTCTTT.

This clonotype was counted once. J is TRBJ1-5 and V is TRBV30; D perhaps matches TRBD1 (5 bases). The CDR3 is made up of 17 amino acids. V was clipped by 2 bases and J by 6 bases, with 23 bases between them. Germline CDR1 reads GTSNPN; CDR2 reads SVGIG (reference sequence). The CDR3 nucleotides are TGTGCCTGGAGTATGCCGGGACGGCCCCGGGGGAGTCAGCCCCAGCATTTT. Amino acid sequence: CAWSMPGRPRGSQPQHF.

This sequence joins TRBV4-1 and TRBJ1-1, with a tentative D call TRBD1 (6 bases). Germline V CDR1 and CDR2: MGHRA, YSYEKL. The CDR3 has 14 residues. Trimming took off 3 bases at V and 7 bases at J, with 15 bases between the two ends. In DNA form, the CDR3 reads TGCGCCAGCAGCCAGTTCAGGGGTACGTATGAAGCTTTCTTT. This gives the protein CASSQFRGTYEAFF.

The V and J genes are TRBV7-9 and TRBJ2-7, with D possibly being TRBD1 or TRBD2 (6 bases each). V lost 5 bases and J 3 bases, leaving 23 bases between the germline ends. The CDR3 extends over 17 amino acids. Germline V lookup: CDR1 SEHNR, CDR2 FQNEAQ (reference sequence). The CDR3 reads CASSPREGGPSFYEQYF. CDR3 DNA: TGTGCCAGCAGCCCCCGAGAGGGGGGTCCTTCTTTCTACGAGCAGTACTTC.

The chain employs TRBV12-3 or TRBV12-4 and TRBJ2-5; D is possibly TRBD1 (6 bases). The CDR3 loop spans 14 amino acids. With 3 bases removed from V and 5 bases from J, the gap between germline ends came to 13 bases. CDR3 sequence: CASSFGTPEETQYF. CDR3 nucleotide sequence: TGTGCCAGCAGTTTCGGGACACCAGAGGAGACCCAGTACTTC.

The sample holds a few counts of this clonotype. The V gene is TRBV5-1, the J gene TRBJ2-1, with D unclear. Germline values: CDR1 SGHRS, CDR2 YFSETQ. V was cut by 2 bases and J by 10 bases, with 13 bases left in between. The CDR3 extends over 13 amino acids. DNA of the CDR3: TGCGCCAGCAGCTTTTGGCAGCCTGGGGAGCAGTTCTTC. This sequence encodes CASSFWQPGEQFF.

The chain joins TRBV7-6 to TRBJ2-6; D tentatively fits TRBD1 or TRBD2 (5 bases each). CDR1 SGHVS and CDR2 FNYEAQ come from the germline V gene. Deletions cut 7 bases from V and 0 bases from J, with 13 bases between. CDR3 size: 16 residues. The DNA of the CDR3 is TGTGCCAGCACTTACGGTGGGGGCTCTGGGGCCAACGTCCTGACTTTC. Its translation: CASTYGGGSGANVLTF. Drawing the rest from reference TRBV7-6 and TRBJ2-6, the complete variable domain is GAGVSQSPRYKVTKRGQDVALRCDPISGHVSLYWYRQALGQGPEFLTYFNYEAQQDKSGLPNDRFSAERPEGSISTLTIQRTEQRDSAMYRCASTYGGGSGANVLTFGAGSRLTVL.

The genes are TRBV27 and TRBJ2-3; possibly TRBD2 for D (5 bases). The germline gives CDR1 MNHEY, CDR2 SMNVEV (reference sequence). This CDR3 comprises 14 residues. With 2 bases removed from V and 6 bases from J, the gap between germline ends came to 12 bases. In DNA, the CDR3 is TGTGCCAGCAGTTTACTAGCACTCGGGGATACGCAGTATTTT. Its translation: CASSLLALGDTQYF.

The rearrangement links TRBV28 to TRBJ2-5, with D perhaps given as TRBD1 or TRBD2 (5 bases each). Germline assignment: CDR1 MDHEN and CDR2 SYDVKM. The V end was cut by 2 bases, the J end by 5 bases, with 9 bases between. The CDR3 is 13 residues long. Here the CDR3 DNA reads TGTGCCAGCAGTTTAGAGGGGTGGGAGACCCAGTACTTC. Amino acids: CASSLEGWETQYF.

V usage is TRBV15 and J usage is TRBJ2-1; D call uncertain. Trimming left V 0 bases short and J 3 bases short, with 15 bases between. The CDR3 is 17 amino acids. Germline CDR1 LNHNV, CDR2 YYDKDF (reference sequence). The CDR3 sequence: CATSREGLRHNYNEQFF. The CDR3 DNA follows: TGTGCCACCAGCAGAGAGGGCCTCCGACACAACTACAATGAGCAGTTCTTC.

The chain has TRBV15 and TRBJ1-4; no clear D gene. Germline-derived CDR1 and CDR2 are LNHNV and YYDKDF (reference sequence). Trimming left V 5 bases short and J 0 bases short, with 7 bases between. The CDR3 is 14 residues long. CDR3 amino acids: CATSGPPTNEKLFF. In DNA form, the CDR3 reads TGTGCCACCAGCGGACCCCCAACTAATGAAAAACTGTTTTTT.

The V gene is TRBV29-1, the J gene TRBJ2-5; 10 bases match TRBD1. V shed 0 bases, J shed 4 bases, and the junction held 8 bases outside the gene matches. CDR1 and CDR2 (germline): SQVTM, ANQGSEA. The CDR3 has 16 amino acids. In nucleotides, the CDR3 is TGCAGCGTTGAAGATCCCTGGACAGGGGGGCGAGAGACCCAGTACTTC. It yields the protein CSVEDPWTGGRETQYF.

The chain carries TRBV28 and TRBJ2-1; possibly TRBD1 for D (6 bases). The CDR3 is made up of 16 amino acids. The germline V gene encodes CDR1 MDHEN and CDR2 SYDVKM. V shed 7 bases and J shed 2 bases, with 18 bases lying between them. CDR3 bases: TGTGCCAGCACCGAAACAGGGCTCGTTCCCTACAATGAGCAGTTCTTC. Its translation is CASTETGLVPYNEQFF.

V gene TRBV4-1 combines with J gene TRBJ2-5; D gene unclear. Trimming removed 0 bases at V and 3 bases at J, with 14 bases between. Germline-derived CDR1 and CDR2 are MGHRA and YSYEKL. The CDR3 spans 16 residues. The CDR3 reads CASSQESFEVKETQYF. As DNA, the CDR3 is TGCGCCAGCAGCCAAGAATCCTTCGAGGTGAAAGAGACCCAGTACTTC.

The J gene is TRBJ2-7, the V gene TRBV11-2; D tentatively reads TRBD1 or TRBD2 (5 bases each). V lost 3 bases, J lost 9 bases, and 18 bases lay in between. The CDR3 length is 14 residues. Germline V gene data show CDR1 as SGHAT and CDR2 as FQNNGV. The CDR3, as DNA: TGTGCCAGCAGCTTGTTGGTTATCGGGGACGGGCAGTACTTC. Translating it yields CASSLLVIGDGQYF.

V gene TRBV3-1 combines with J gene TRBJ2-1, with 12 bases lining up with TRBD2. Germline V gene sequence: CDR1 LGHDT, CDR2 YNNKEL (reference sequence). The CDR3 loop spans 15 amino acids. V dropped 4 bases and J dropped 9; count of bases not matched to a gene: 7. CDR3 in DNA: TGTGCCAGCAGCCGCCTAGCGGGAGGGTCGGGTGAGCAGTTCTTC. Protein product: CASSRLAGGSGEQFF.

This chain connects TRBV20-1 to TRBJ1-1; D is uncertain. The CDR3 covers 12 residues. The V gene lost 2 bases and the J gene lost 3 bases, with 7 bases spanning the gap. CDR1 and CDR2 (germline): DFQATT, SNEGSKA (reference sequence). For the CDR3, the DNA is TGCAGTGCTAGATACTGGGACACTGAAGCTTTCTTT. Residues: CSARYWDTEAFF.

In its sample, this clonotype was seen once. V is TRBV2 and J is TRBJ2-3; TRBD2 agrees at 7 bases. The CDR3 is 14 amino acids. Germline V gives CDR1 SNHLY, CDR2 FYNNEI. V lost 7 bases and J lost 4; bases outside the gene matches: 8. This chain's CDR3 is CASNGGSPADTQYF. CDR3 in DNA: TGTGCCAGCAATGGCGGGAGTCCCGCAGATACGCAGTATTTT. Together with reference TRBV2 and TRBJ2-3, the CDR3 gives the full variable domain: EPEVTQTPSHQVTQMGQEVILRCVPISNHLYFYWYRQILGQKVEFLVSFYNNEISEKSEIFDDQFSVERPDGSNFTLKIRSTKLEDSAMYFCASNGGSPADTQYFGPGTRLTVL.

The chain links TRBV29-1 to TRBJ1-2, with a weak D call TRBD1 (6 bases). Germline loops: CDR1 SQVTM, CDR2 ANQGSEA. Trimming left V 6 bases short and J 6 bases short, with 14 bases between. This CDR3 contains 12 residues. This CDR3 reads CSVRTGYDGYTF. For the CDR3, the DNA is TGCAGCGTGCGAACAGGGTACGATGGCTACACCTTC.

V usage is TRBV7-2 and J usage is TRBJ1-6; 8 bases are a match to TRBD1. From germline, CDR1 is SGHTA and CDR2 FQGNSA. This CDR3 contains 16 residues. Trimming removed 5 bases from V and 7 bases from J; junction bases left unmatched: 10. CDR3 sequence reads: CASSDTPRTGNSPLHF. DNA for the CDR3: TGTGCCAGCAGCGACACCCCCCGGACAGGGAATTCACCCCTCCACTTT.

This chain joins TRBV9 and TRBJ2-3; D may be TRBD1 (5 bases). V lost 0 bases to trimming and J lost 0 bases, with 8 bases between them. Germline CDR1 reads SGDLS; CDR2 reads YYNGEE. CDR3 length: 15 residues. CDR3 sequence: CASSVARGSTDTQYF. The CDR3 DNA reads as TGTGCCAGCAGCGTAGCAAGGGGAAGCACAGATACGCAGTATTTT.

V gene TRBV27 combines with J gene TRBJ2-1; tentatively, D is TRBD2 (5 bases). Germline loops: CDR1 MNHEY, CDR2 SMNVEV (reference sequence). V lost 5 bases to trimming and J lost 6 bases, with 14 bases between them. This CDR3 has 14 amino acids. CDR3 coding DNA: TGTGCCAGCAGTCTCACTAGTTCCATCAATGAGCAGTTCTTC. Its translation: CASSLTSSINEQFF.

The chain uses TRBV29-1 and TRBJ1-6, with TRBD1 matching 7 bases. CDR3 size: 13 residues. With V trimmed by 7 bases and J by 8 bases, 8 bases remained unmatched. Germline V lookup: CDR1 SQVTM, CDR2 ANQGSEA. This CDR3 reads CSDPGTVYSPLHF. The CDR3 DNA reads as TGCAGCGACCCCGGGACAGTTTATTCACCCCTCCACTTT.